The clone carrying this TCR beta chain was seen many times. No antigen is known for it. Treatment was busulfan-fludarabine conditioning, a marrow graft, and cyclophosphamide on days +3 and +4. The data were taken from a study of T cells after posttransplantation cyclophosphamide. Data came from immunoSEQ multiplex PCR; TCRdb stores just in-frame clones and leaves some out. Sampling found 24,000 or so clones, none seen once. This CDR3 is built from 13 residues. V lost 4 bases to trimming and J lost 2 bases, with 11 bases between them. In germline, CDR1 is GTSNPN, CDR2 SVGIG (reference sequence). Study observations and caveats: Later blood repertoires were often dominated by clones from the donor CD8+ memory compartment. Recipient CMV seropositivity and CMV reactivation strongly tracked TRB clonality. Tissue-infiltrating T cells from skin or gut overlapped little with blood T cells.

The receptor was derived from a male patient younger than 35 who received an allogeneic stem cell transplant from a related donor, was CMV-positive, and had no GVHD. Some T cells may have come from the graft donor. V usage is TRBV30 and J usage is TRBJ2-5, with D maybe TRBD1 (7 bases). Source: PBMCs, taken after allogeneic stem cell transplant with posttransplant cyclophosphamide. The CDR3 DNA reads as TGTGCCTGGACACAGGGGAGGCAAGAGACCCAGTACTTC. Translation: CAWTQGRQETQYF.